This is a list of T cell receptor beta chains from one sample in a study of T-cell memory formation after mild COVID-19. TCRdb processed the 5' RACE reads anew with MiXCR; each CDR3 protein has one entry. The table shows 250,000 to 350,000 distinct CDR3 sequences, with around an eighth occurring only once. The sample was PBMCs or a T cell subset sorted from them (not recorded which). The receptors were sampled from a man between 18 and 29 years old who had mild COVID-19 (a few samples of this study predate the infection). Cell type and time point are not known. Each CDR3 is given with its conserved first and last residue. The D gene is left open where the match is weak. Only some rows state a clone size, as once, few, many or a class for expanded clones.

d_call: NA; clone_size: NA; j_call: TRBJ2-2; v_call: TRBV9; cdr3_aa: CASSVAGSITGELFF; cdr3_nt: TGTGCCAGCAGCGTAGCCGGCAGTATCACCGGGGAGCTGTTTTTT
d_call: TRBD1; clone_size: few; j_call: TRBJ2-5; v_call: TRBV28; cdr3_aa: CASRLGTGQETQYF; cdr3_nt: TGTGCCAGCAGGCTGGGGACAGGCCAGGAGACCCAGTACTTC
d_call: NA; clone_size: NA; j_call: TRBJ1-3; v_call: TRBV7-2; cdr3_aa: CASSFSTGNTIYF; cdr3_nt: TGTGCCAGCAGCTTTTCGACTGGAAACACCATATATTTT
d_call: NA; clone_size: few; j_call: TRBJ1-1; v_call: TRBV5-1; cdr3_aa: CASSLDGEPNTEAFF; cdr3_nt: TGCGCCAGCAGCTTGGATGGGGAACCGAACACTGAAGCTTTCTTT
d_call: NA; clone_size: NA; j_call: TRBJ2-7; v_call: TRBV2; cdr3_aa: CASSDPVGAGEQYF; cdr3_nt: TGTGCCAGCAGTGATCCCGTGGGGGCAGGCGAGCAGTACTTC
d_call: NA; clone_size: few; j_call: TRBJ2-7; v_call: TRBV27; cdr3_aa: CASREDPTYEQYF; cdr3_nt: TGTGCCAGCAGGGAGGACCCCACCTACGAGCAGTACTTC
d_call: TRBD1; clone_size: many; j_call: TRBJ1-2; v_call: TRBV12-3/TRBV12-4; cdr3_aa: CASSPGTDYGYTF; cdr3_nt: TGTGCCAGCAGCCCCGGGACAGACTATGGCTACACCTTC
d_call: NA; clone_size: NA; j_call: TRBJ2-2; v_call: TRBV4-3; cdr3_aa: CASSPGEDTGELFF; cdr3_nt: TGCGCCAGCAGCCCTGGGGAGGACACCGGGGAGCTGTTTTTT
d_call: NA; clone_size: few; j_call: TRBJ2-4; v_call: TRBV5-1; cdr3_aa: CASTPSEGRELAKNIQYF; cdr3_nt: TGCGCCAGCACCCCGAGTGAGGGGCGAGAGCTAGCCAAAAACATTCAGTACTTC
d_call: TRBD1; clone_size: NA; j_call: TRBJ1-4; v_call: TRBV5-1; cdr3_aa: CATAVTGGASEKLFF; cdr3_nt: TGCGCCACCGCGGTAACAGGGGGCGCGTCTGAAAAACTGTTTTTT
d_call: NA; clone_size: few; j_call: TRBJ1-2; v_call: TRBV4-1; cdr3_aa: CASSQGEAANYGYTF; cdr3_nt: TGCGCCAGCAGCCAAGGGGAGGCAGCTAACTATGGCTACACCTTC